The 29 T cell receptor beta chains given below trace back to one sample, sequenced in a study of blood T cell repertoires in COVID-19. Clones were read by immunoSEQ multiplex PCR, and TCRdb kept only the in-frame ones, dropping some. The sample records 250,000 or so clones, around 82% being singletons. The specimen was PBMCs or T cells enriched from blood (not recorded which). All receptors come from a woman aged 35 to 49 who had been exposed to COVID-19.

The CDR3 spells CASSLLLGGGAADTQYF. Here the CDR3 DNA reads TGCGCCAGCAGCTTGCTTTTGGGCGGGGGGGCCGCAGATACGCAGTATTTT. V and J are TRBV5-1 and TRBJ2-3, with 9 bases aligning to TRBD2. CDR3 length equals 17 residues. Trimming removed 1 base from V and 4 bases from J; junction bases left unmatched: 10. Germline lookup yields CDR1 SGHRS and CDR2 YFSETQ.

This clone was detected once. The chain employs TRBV7-2 and TRBJ2-5; 9 bases agree with TRBD2. After removal of 5 bases from V and 3 bases from J, the junction contained 4 bases not matched to a gene. This CDR3 has 14 residues. Germline CDR1 and CDR2: SGHTA and FQGNSA. CDR3 amino acids: CASSTGLAEETQYF. For the CDR3, the DNA is TGTGCCAGCAGCACGGGACTAGCTGAAGAGACCCAGTACTTC.

The chain carries TRBV5-5 and TRBJ2-1; D call uncertain. Per germline, CDR1 SGHKS and CDR2 YYEKEE (reference sequence). The CDR3 has 12 residues. V was clipped by 4 bases and J by 12 bases, with 14 bases between them. The CDR3 DNA sequence: TGTGCCAGCAGCCCTGAAGCGTTCGGGCAGTTCTTC. Protein sequence: CASSPEAFGQFF.

V and J are TRBV7-2 and TRBJ1-5, with D unresolved. Trimming took 5 bases from V and 5 from J, leaving 10 bases between them. The CDR3 covers 13 residues. Per germline, CDR1 SGHTA and CDR2 FQGNSA. CDR3 coding DNA: TGTGCCAGCAGCCCCCACATCGATCAGCCCCAGCATTTT. As protein: CASSPHIDQPQHF.

V usage is TRBV19 and J usage is TRBJ1-2; D is unclear. The germline V gene encodes CDR1 LNHDA and CDR2 SQIVND (reference sequence). Trimming cost V 3 bases and J 4 bases, with 12 bases left between them. This CDR3 region has 14 residues. The CDR3 is CASSMGGRSYGYTF. Here the CDR3 DNA reads TGTGCCAGTAGTATGGGAGGACGGTCCTATGGCTACACCTTC.

The chain uses TRBV11-2 and TRBJ2-7; TRBD1 matches 8 bases. Trimming removed 5 bases from V and 1 base from J; junction bases left unmatched: 4. CDR1 and CDR2 from the germline V gene are SGHAT and FQNNGV. This CDR3 is built from 14 residues. The CDR3 DNA is TGTGCCAGCAGCCTGACAGGGGTATCCTACGAGCAGTACTTC. Translating gives CASSLTGVSYEQYF.

The chain links TRBV15 to TRBJ2-1; maybe TRBD1 (6 bases). V lost 1 base, J lost 8 bases, and 12 bases lay in between. The CDR3 has 14 residues. Germline V gives CDR1 LNHNV, CDR2 YYDKDF (reference sequence). CDR3 in DNA: TGTGCCACCAGCAGAGGTCAGGGGCGGGATGAGCAGTTCTTC. It is translated as CATSRGQGRDEQFF.

The chain recombines TRBV6-4 with TRBJ2-3; the D gene is possibly TRBD1 (6 bases). V lost 2 bases and J lost 3, with 6 bases in between. The CDR3 totals 13 residues. CDR1 is MRHNA, CDR2 SNTAGT, per germline. The CDR3 region is CASSDQGTDTQYF. The CDR3 DNA sequence: TGTGCCAGCAGTGACCAGGGGACAGATACGCAGTATTTT.

This chain connects TRBV4-3 to TRBJ2-3; the match to TRBD2 covers 9 bases. This CDR3 is 14 amino acids long. J was trimmed by 6 bases and V by 5 bases; bases with no gene match: 6. Looked up from germline, CDR1 is LGHNA and CDR2 is YSLEER. DNA of the CDR3: TGCGCCAGCAGCTGGGCGGGGGGGTGGGATACGCAGTATTTT. Protein sequence: CASSWAGGWDTQYF.

The J gene is TRBJ1-1, the V gene TRBV5-5; 9 bases match TRBD1. With 4 bases clipped from V and 0 bases from J, the junction kept 10 bases outside the gene matches. Germline lookup yields CDR1 SGHKS and CDR2 YYEKEE (reference sequence). CDR3 size: 17 residues. CDR3 DNA sequence: TGTGCCAGCAGCCTACGTCCCGGGACAGGGCTGAACACTGAAGCTTTCTTT. The encoded protein is CASSLRPGTGLNTEAFF.

The rearrangement uses TRBV6-5 and TRBJ2-3; the D gene is possibly TRBD1 (5 bases). This CDR3 spans 14 amino acids. Trimming stripped 5 bases from V and 1 base from J, with 10 bases between. Per the germline V gene, CDR1 is MNHEY and CDR2 is SVGAGI. CDR3 sequence: CASSSATGTDTQYF. CDR3 in DNA: TGTGCCAGCAGTAGCGCGACAGGCACAGATACGCAGTATTTT.

The genes are TRBV7-9 and TRBJ1-6; D might be TRBD1 (5 bases). Trimming removed 1 base from V and 6 bases from J, with 10 bases in between. This CDR3 contains 15 residues. Germline CDR1 and CDR2: SEHNR and FQNEAQ (reference sequence). CDR3 bases: TGTGCCAGCAGCTTAGGGCAGGGCCCTAATTCACCCCTCCACTTT. Amino acids: CASSLGQGPNSPLHF. Full variable domain (outside the CDR3, taken from reference TRBV7-9 and TRBJ1-6): DTGVSQNPRHKITKRGQNVTFRCDPISEHNRLYWYRQTLGQGPEFLTYFQNEAQLEKSRLLSDRFSAERPKGSFSTLEIQRTEQGDSAMYLCASSLGQGPNSPLHFGNGTRLTVT.

About this clone itself: An end of the junction differs from the germline gene, which may be a read error. The CDR3 here is CASSFGGQGDNSPLHF. The CDR3 nucleotides read TGTGCCAGCAGCTTTGGAGGACAGGGGGACAATTCACCTCTCCACTTT. The V gene is TRBV5-8, the J gene TRBJ1-6; 10 nucleotides agree with TRBD1. In germline, CDR1 is SGHTS, CDR2 YDEGEE. This CDR3 is 16 amino acids long.

This clone occurred a few times. This rearrangement joins TRBV19 to TRBJ2-2; 7 bases align to TRBD1. J gave up 4 bases and V 5 bases, and 19 bases lay outside the gene matches. The germline V gene has CDR1 LNHDA and CDR2 SQIVND (reference sequence). This CDR3 is built from 19 residues. The DNA for the CDR3 is TGTGCCAGTAGTTTCGGGACAGCCCGACCGACCCTTCTCACCGGGGAGCTGTTTTTT. Its protein product is CASSFGTARPTLLTGELFF.

This chain uses TRBV11-2 with TRBJ1-1; D is uncertain. Between the trimmed V and J ends, which lost 4 bases and 1 base, there was a span of 13 bases. CDR1 is SGHAT, CDR2 FQNNGV, per germline. The CDR3 is 15 amino acids. The chain's CDR3 is CASSSGSARNTEAFF. For the CDR3, the DNA is TGTGCCAGCAGCTCGGGGTCTGCAAGGAACACTGAAGCTTTCTTT.

V usage is TRBV15 and J usage is TRBJ2-5; 9 bases fit TRBD2. The junction had 8 bases not matched to a gene; V was cut back by 1 base and J by 2 bases. The CDR3 is 17 amino acids. CDR1 is LNHNV, CDR2 YYDKDF, per germline (reference sequence). In nucleotides, the CDR3 is TGTGCCACCAGCAGAGGGCCAGCGGGGGGCTCACAAGAGACCCAGTACTTC. Translated, it gives CATSRGPAGGSQETQYF. The complete variable domain, with remaining parts taken from reference TRBV15 and TRBJ2-5, reads DAMVIQNPRYQVTQFGKPVTLSCSQTLNHNVMYWYQQKSSQAPKLLFHYYDKDFNNEADTPDNFQSRRPNTSFCFLDIRSPGLGDTAMYLCATSRGPAGGSQETQYFGPGTRLLVL.

The chain uses TRBV3-1 (or the pseudogene TRBV3-2) and TRBJ2-1; 8 nucleotides agree with TRBD1. With V trimmed by 5 bases and J by 0 bases, 12 bases remained unmatched. This CDR3 is built from 18 residues. CDR1 LGHDT and CDR2 YNNKEL come from the germline V gene (reference sequence). The CDR3 coding sequence is TGTGCCAGCAGCAGGACAGGGTCCGGGGGTCGCTCCTACAATGAGCAGTTCTTC. This translates into CASSRTGSGGRSYNEQFF.

This clone was detected many times. The chain carries TRBV11-2 and TRBJ2-3; 7 bases are a match to TRBD2. Germline loops: CDR1 SGHAT, CDR2 FQNNGV. Unmatched junction bases numbered 7, after V lost 2 bases and J lost 8 bases. The CDR3 totals 14 residues. CDR3 in DNA: TGTGCCAGCAGCTTACCGGACTGGGAGGGTACGCAGTATTTT. Translating gives CASSLPDWEGTQYF.

This chain joins TRBV28 and TRBJ1-2, with a weak D call TRBD1 (6 bases). V gave up 2 bases and J gave up 8 bases, with 21 bases separating them. In germline, CDR1 is MDHEN, CDR2 SYDVKM. The CDR3 covers 16 residues. The chain's CDR3 is CASSLGLALQGRGYTF. The CDR3 bases are TGTGCCAGCAGTTTAGGGTTAGCTCTACAGGGAAGAGGCTACACCTTC.

The CDR3 is CASSKDLNLRDISIRPQHF. The CDR3 DNA reads TGTGCCAGCAGCAAAGACCTAAATCTCCGGGACATCTCAATCAGGCCCCAGCATTTT. V is TRBV21-1 and J is TRBJ1-5; the listed D gene, TRBD1, was not tested against the DNA. TRBV21-1 is marked as a pseudogene. CDR3 length equals 19 residues.

This chain joins TRBV2 and TRBJ2-3; D call uncertain. Trimming removed 4 bases at V and 7 bases at J, with 9 bases between. The germline V gene has CDR1 SNHLY and CDR2 FYNNEI. The CDR3 consists of 12 residues. The CDR3 DNA sequence: TGTGCCAGCAGTGGGAGTCTATATACGCAGTATTTT. Translated: CASSGSLYTQYF. Together with reference TRBV2 and TRBJ2-3, the CDR3 gives the full variable domain: EPEVTQTPSHQVTQMGQEVILRCVPISNHLYFYWYRQILGQKVEFLVSFYNNEISEKSEIFDDQFSVERPDGSNFTLKIRSTKLEDSAMYFCASSGSLYTQYFGPGTRLTVL.

The chain carries TRBV14 and TRBJ2-1; D ambiguous. This CDR3 region has 14 residues. Trimming removed 0 bases at V and 5 bases at J, with 8 bases between. Looked up from germline, CDR1 is SGHDN and CDR2 is FVKESK. The CDR3 DNA is TGTGCCAGCAGCCAAGATTCATTCAACAATGAGCAGTTCTTC. Protein sequence: CASSQDSFNNEQFF.

The gene calls are TRBV5-1 and TRBJ2-3; 11 bases match TRBD2. J gave up 2 bases and V 3 bases, and 8 bases lay outside the gene matches. Germline CDR1 is SGHRS and CDR2 is YFSETQ. The CDR3 covers 17 residues. The chain's CDR3 is CASSSEPLAGATDTQYF. The CDR3 nucleotides read TGCGCCAGCAGCTCGGAACCACTAGCGGGGGCCACAGATACGCAGTATTTT.

This clone has at least ten counts. The chain carries TRBV19 and TRBJ1-5; D might be TRBD1 (5 bases). CDR3 length: 18 residues. The germline gives CDR1 LNHDA, CDR2 SQIVND (reference sequence). V was cut by 3 bases and J by 2 bases, with 20 bases left in between. The CDR3 protein is CASSIFSGTGAGNQPQHF. DNA of the CDR3: TGTGCCAGTAGTATCTTCTCGGGGACTGGTGCGGGCAATCAGCCCCAGCATTTT.

The chain links TRBV6-5 to TRBJ2-3, with a possible D match to TRBD1 (7 bases). Germline assignment: CDR1 MNHEY and CDR2 SVGAGI. Trimming left V 5 bases short and J 0 bases short, with 12 bases between. CDR3 length: 15 amino acids. The CDR3, as DNA: TGTGCCAGCAGTAACGGAGGGGGCAGCACAGATACGCAGTATTTT. Translated: CASSNGGGSTDTQYF.

V gene TRBV19 combines with J gene TRBJ2-5, with TRBD2 matching over 14 bases. The CDR3 has 16 amino acids. V was clipped by 3 bases and J by 5 bases; unmatched bases: 5. Per germline, CDR1 LNHDA and CDR2 SQIVND (reference sequence). The CDR3 loop is CASSMRLAGGRETQYF. The CDR3 bases are TGTGCCAGTAGTATGAGACTAGCGGGGGGGCGGGAGACCCAGTACTTC.

The genes are TRBV7-6 and TRBJ1-3; 7 bases are shared with TRBD1. CDR1 is SGHVS, CDR2 FNYEAQ, per germline. CDR3 length: 17 amino acids. V dropped 1 base and J dropped 3; count of bases not matched to a gene: 9. The CDR3 nucleotides read TGTGCCAGCAGCTTAGTTGAGACAGGGCTAGGTGGAAACACCATATATTTT. This encodes CASSLVETGLGGNTIYF.

CDR3 coding DNA: TGTGCCAGCAGGCTGACAGGGGGCGCGCTGGACTATGGCTACACCTTC. As protein: CASRLTGGALDYGYTF. The rearrangement links TRBV27 to TRBJ1-2, with TRBD1 matching over 10 bases. V lost 6 bases to trimming and J lost 3 bases; unmatched junction nucleotides: 10. The CDR3 covers 16 residues. The germline V gene encodes CDR1 MNHEY and CDR2 SMNVEV (reference sequence).

The chain joins TRBV24-1 to TRBJ1-5; D is undetermined. The germline gives CDR1 KGHDR, CDR2 SFDVKD. The CDR3 is made up of 15 amino acids. With 3 bases removed from V and 4 bases from J, the gap between germline ends came to 12 bases. CDR3 nucleotide sequence: TGTGCCACCAGTGATCCGTCAGACACAAATCAGCCCCAGCATTTT. It translates to CATSDPSDTNQPQHF.